Below, 9 T cell receptor beta chains from the same sample are listed, as sequenced in a study of identifying expanded T cells in peripheral blood. The table came from immunoSEQ multiplex PCR; TCRdb's copy has only in-frame clones and leaves some out. The repertoire holds 75,000 to 90,000 clones, with over 85% as singletons. The sequencing sample was made of blood. Receptor source: a person between 18 and 69 years old in good health.

The chain employs TRBV9 and TRBJ2-2, with D perhaps matching TRBD1 or TRBD2 (5 bases each). With 3 bases removed from V and 2 bases from J, the gap between germline ends came to 8 bases. Germline V gives CDR1 SGDLS, CDR2 YYNGEE. The CDR3 has 14 residues. This CDR3 reads CASSARGNTGELFF. In nucleotides, the CDR3 is TGTGCCAGCAGCGCGAGGGGTAACACCGGGGAGCTGTTTTTT.

The chain couples TRBV21-1 to TRBJ1-2. TRBV21-1 constitutes a pseudogene. This CDR3 region has 17 residues. The CDR3 loop is CASSKSRGSGPNYGYTF. CDR3 sequence (DNA): TGTGCCAGCAGCAAATCGCGGGGATCGGGGCCTAACTATGGCTACACCTTC.

The genes are TRBV6-5 and TRBJ2-1; 7 nucleotides agree with TRBD1. The CDR3 is 13 residues long. V was clipped by 5 bases and J by 8 bases; unmatched bases: 6. CDR1 is MNHEY and CDR2 is SVGAGI in the germline V gene. The CDR3 sequence: CASSIQGNHEQFF. CDR3 in DNA: TGTGCCAGCAGTATACAGGGGAACCATGAGCAGTTCTTC.

The rearrangement links TRBV5-1 to TRBJ1-1; D is undetermined. Trimming stripped 2 bases from V and 0 bases from J, with 14 bases between. Germline values: CDR1 SGHRS, CDR2 YFSETQ. This CDR3 has 16 amino acids. The CDR3 region is CASSLSPDRLNTEAFF. In DNA form, the CDR3 reads TGCGCCAGCAGCTTATCTCCGGACCGTTTGAACACTGAAGCTTTCTTT.

The CDR3 bases are TGTGCCAGCAGCTTAAGGGTCCCGGGACAGGGGGCGAATCAGCCCCAGCATTTT. Translation gives CASSLRVPGQGANQPQHF. The chain carries TRBV7-2 and TRBJ1-5; 12 nucleotides agree with TRBD1. This CDR3 is 18 amino acids long. The germline CDR1 and CDR2 sequences are SGHTA and FQGNSA. Trimming took 2 bases from V and 4 from J; bases not matched to a gene: 9.

The chain combines TRBV7-2 with TRBJ2-2; tentatively, D is TRBD1 or TRBD2 (5 bases each). CDR1 is SGHTA, CDR2 FQGNSA, per germline. This CDR3 spans 15 amino acids. V lost 1 base to trimming and J lost 3 bases, with 9 bases between them. This chain's CDR3 is CASSLVRGDTGELFF. The CDR3 DNA reads as TGTGCCAGCAGCTTAGTTCGAGGGGACACCGGGGAGCTGTTTTTT.

The rearrangement joins TRBV28 to TRBJ1-2; D is possibly TRBD1 (5 bases). Germline V gene lookup returns CDR1 MDHEN and CDR2 SYDVKM. This CDR3 region has 12 residues. Trimming pared 8 bases from V and 6 bases from J, leaving 13 bases between. CDR3 DNA sequence: TGTGCCAGCGCATCACTGGGGGATGGCTACACCTTC. As protein: CASASLGDGYTF.

This rearrangement joins TRBV6-6 to TRBJ2-1; the D is unclear. The length of the CDR3 is 15 residues. V gave up 0 bases and J gave up 2 bases, with 8 bases separating them. CDR1 is MNHNY and CDR2 is SVGAGI in the germline V gene (reference sequence). CDR3: CASSYSGSAYNEQFF. The CDR3 coding sequence is TGTGCCAGCAGTTACTCCGGGTCCGCCTACAATGAGCAGTTCTTC.

V is TRBV5-1 and J is TRBJ2-3; the D is unclear. The ends were cut back, 4 bases at V and 0 bases at J, with 12 bases in the middle. Germline loops: CDR1 SGHRS, CDR2 YFSETQ. This CDR3 has 15 amino acids. The CDR3 loop is CASSLALSSTDTQYF. DNA of the CDR3: TGCGCCAGCAGCCTGGCCCTATCCAGCACAGATACGCAGTATTTT.